This is a list of T cell receptor beta chains from one sample in a study of T cell repertoires in cytomegalovirus infection. One entry per CDR3 protein results from TCRdb running MiXCR on the reads. This table holds under 850,000 distinct CDR3 sequences, approximately 34% found once. Sequences were obtained from PBMCs. Receptors originate from a human donor in good health (CMV status not recorded). Some clones in this sample may be carry-over from other donors' samples. The CDR3 runs from the conserved cysteine through the conserved F or W. D genes are given only for firm matches. Size is stated for part of the rows, as once, few or many counts, or as a class when the clone is expanded.

V,size,D,J,CDR3,DNA
TRBV6-1,once,NA,TRBJ2-7,CASIRESPLEQYF,TGTGCCAGCATCAGGGAGTCCCCCCTCGAGCAGTACTTC
TRBV28,NA,NA,TRBJ1-4,CASSSVGITTNEKLFF,TGTGCCAGCAGTTCAGTCGGGATCACAACTAATGAAAAACTGTTTTTT
TRBV7-8,many,NA,TRBJ1-1,CASSSQAVTEAFF,TGTGCCAGCAGCTCGCAGGCAGTCACTGAAGCTTTCTTT
TRBV28,few,NA,TRBJ2-5,CASSEAAGVQETQYF,TGTGCCAGCAGTGAGGCAGCAGGGGTTCAAGAGACCCAGTACTTC
TRBV7-8,many,NA,TRBJ1-2,CASSPTPREGYGYTF,TGTGCCAGCAGTCCCACACCCAGGGAAGGCTATGGCTACACCTTC
TRBV7-2,few,NA,TRBJ1-1,CASSLDRPGRIGENTEAFF,TGTGCCAGCAGCCTGGACCGACCGGGACGTATAGGGGAGAACACTGAAGCTTTCTTT
TRBV11-2,NA,NA,TRBJ2-3,CASTKRADTQNF,TGTGCCAGCACCAAAAGGGCAGATACGCAGAATTTT
TRBV27,few,NA,TRBJ2-3,CASRGSGTPDTQYF,TGTGCCAGCAGGGGTAGTGGAACTCCAGATACGCAGTATTTT
TRBV9,NA,NA,TRBJ2-3,CASSEGSNPSTDTQYF,TGTGCCAGCAGCGAGGGCTCCAACCCCAGCACAGATACGCAGTATTTT
TRBV28,NA,NA,TRBJ1-4,CASSLQGAQKLFF,TGTGCCAGCAGTCTCCAAGGAGCACAAAAACTGTTTTTT
TRBV12-3/TRBV12-4,few,NA,TRBJ1-4,CASSPRGRGSGGEKLFF,TGTGCCAGCAGTCCTAGGGGGAGAGGGAGCGGGGGTGAAAAACTGTTTTTT
TRBV7-2,few,TRBD1,TRBJ1-2,CASSLGTGSNYGYTF,TGTGCCAGCAGCTTAGGGACAGGGTCTAACTATGGCTACACCTTC
TRBV4-1,few,NA,TRBJ2-7,CASSQGIGRSYEQYF,TGCGCCAGCAGCCAAGGTATCGGACGGTCCTACGAGCAGTACTTC
TRBV6-1,many,NA,TRBJ1-2,CASGGGRVPYGYTF,TGTGCCAGCGGAGGGGGGCGGGTTCCCTATGGCTACACCTTC
TRBV10-3,NA,TRBD1,TRBJ1-5,CAISEPDRAGKPQHF,TGTGCCATCAGTGAGCCGGACAGGGCGGGGAAGCCCCAGCATTTT
TRBV7-9,few,NA,TRBJ1-1,CASSLYRVMWTEAFF,TGTGCCAGCAGCTTATACAGGGTAATGTGGACTGAAGCTTTCTTT
TRBV28,few,TRBD1,TRBJ1-5,CASRWTGQDQPQHF,TGTGCCAGCAGGTGGACAGGGCAGGACCAGCCCCAGCATTTT
TRBV7-2,NA,TRBD2,TRBJ2-1,CASSWSGTSGRNEQFF,TGTGCCAGCAGCTGGTCCGGGACTAGCGGGAGAAATGAGCAGTTCTTC